This paragraph covers one T cell receptor (beta chain) sequence. Germline CDR1 MNHEY, CDR2 SVGAGI. The V and J ends lost 5 bases and 9 bases, in that order; junction bases with no gene match: 6. The CDR3 runs 12 residues. Assay used: immunoSEQ multiplex PCR; TCRdb lists only in-frame clones, some missing. Among hundreds of thousands of clones listed, roughly 86% were seen once. This sample stems from a study of blood T cell repertoires in COVID-19. Sequencing used PBMCs or T cells enriched from blood (not recorded which). The rearrangement links TRBV6-5 to TRBJ1-1, with 7 bases fitting TRBD1. This receptor was taken from a woman younger than 30 who had recovered from COVID-19. CDR3 sequence (DNA): TGTGCCAGCAGTCTTACAGGGGAGAAAGCTTTCTTT. It translates to CASSLTGEKAFF.